This T cell receptor (beta chain) was captured by sequencing in a study of blood T cell repertoires in COVID-19. Overall study context: T cells, B-cell-depleted T cells, or PBMCs provided the cDNA or gDNA that served as material.

Clones were read by immunoSEQ multiplex PCR, and TCRdb kept only the in-frame ones, dropping some. The data show approximately 220,000 clones, with 85% seen just once and about 17% held by the top ten. Clinical histories supplied by participants themselves formed the basis of cohort assignment. Germline V gene lookup returns CDR1 SGDLS and CDR2 YYNGEE. This CDR3 region has 14 residues. Trimming removed 1 base from V and 5 bases from J, with 10 bases in between. Sequenced: PBMCs or T cells enriched from blood (not recorded which). The chain is built from TRBV9 and TRBJ2-1, with D possibly TRBD2 on 5 matching bases. This clonotype was obtained from a man between 35 and 55 years old who had recovered from COVID-19. CDR3 sequence: CASSVSGGHNEQFF. CDR3 nucleotides: TGTGCCAGCAGCGTATCGGGCGGGCACAATGAGCAGTTCTTC.